Below are 5 T cell receptor beta chains sequenced from a single sample in a study. Using its own MiXCR run on the 5' RACE reads, TCRdb lists one record per CDR3 protein. The sample contains 50,000 to 80,000 distinct CDR3 sequences, 22% of which appear only once. Sample: memory CD4+ T cells sorted from a lymph node. Subset specified: memory CD4+ T cells, CD4+CD45RO+CD25-. The receptors shown here come from a female donor with breast cancer.

The V call is TRBV2, the J call TRBJ1-6; 9 bases match TRBD1. The CDR3 sequence is 13 residues long. CDR1 is SNHLY and CDR2 is FYNNEI in the germline V gene. After removal of 3 bases from V and 9 bases from J, the junction contained 0 bases not matched to a gene. The DNA of the CDR3 is TGTGCCAGCAGTGAGGACAGGGGTTCACCCCTCCACTTT. This gives the protein CASSEDRGSPLHF. Based on the CDR3 plus reference TRBV2 and TRBJ1-6, the full variable domain is EPEVTQTPSHQVTQMGQEVILRCVPISNHLYFYWYRQILGQKVEFLVSFYNNEISEKSEIFDDQFSVERPDGSNFTLKIRSTKLEDSAMYFCASSEDRGSPLHFGNGTRLTVT.

This clonotype was observed at least ten times. The rearrangement links TRBV20-1 to TRBJ1-5, with D hard to call. Looked up from germline, CDR1 is DFQATT and CDR2 is SNEGSKA (reference sequence). V gave up 4 bases and J gave up 0 bases, with 4 bases separating them. CDR3 size: 12 residues. CDR3 coding DNA: TGCAGTGCTACTAATAGCAATCAGCCCCAGCATTTT. This codes for CSATNSNQPQHF.

V gene TRBV6-5 combines with J gene TRBJ2-3; perhaps TRBD1 as D (5 bases). Germline CDR1 and CDR2: MNHEY and SVGAGI. The CDR3 covers 14 residues. V lost 3 bases and J 4 bases, leaving 11 bases between the germline ends. The CDR3 region is CASSYGAASDTQYF. The CDR3 DNA is TGTGCCAGCAGTTATGGGGCAGCTTCAGATACGCAGTATTTT.

This clonotype was seen ten or more times. The V gene is TRBV5-4, the J gene TRBJ1-1; D unresolved. This CDR3 has 11 residues. CDR1 is SGHNT, CDR2 YYREEE, per germline (reference sequence). V gave up 6 bases and J gave up 1 base, with 4 bases separating them. The CDR3 sequence is CASTKNTEAFF. CDR3 sequence (DNA): TGTGCCAGCACAAAGAACACTGAAGCTTTCTTT.

This clonotype was detected ten times or more. This chain connects TRBV29-1 to TRBJ1-4; weak D call: TRBD1 (6 bases). Deletions cut 4 bases from V and 5 bases from J, with 11 bases between. The CDR3 covers 13 residues. Germline V gene data show CDR1 as SQVTM and CDR2 as ANQGSEA. CDR3 in DNA: TGCAGCGTTGTCGGACAGATGAATGAAAAACTGTTTTTT. Translation: CSVVGQMNEKLFF.